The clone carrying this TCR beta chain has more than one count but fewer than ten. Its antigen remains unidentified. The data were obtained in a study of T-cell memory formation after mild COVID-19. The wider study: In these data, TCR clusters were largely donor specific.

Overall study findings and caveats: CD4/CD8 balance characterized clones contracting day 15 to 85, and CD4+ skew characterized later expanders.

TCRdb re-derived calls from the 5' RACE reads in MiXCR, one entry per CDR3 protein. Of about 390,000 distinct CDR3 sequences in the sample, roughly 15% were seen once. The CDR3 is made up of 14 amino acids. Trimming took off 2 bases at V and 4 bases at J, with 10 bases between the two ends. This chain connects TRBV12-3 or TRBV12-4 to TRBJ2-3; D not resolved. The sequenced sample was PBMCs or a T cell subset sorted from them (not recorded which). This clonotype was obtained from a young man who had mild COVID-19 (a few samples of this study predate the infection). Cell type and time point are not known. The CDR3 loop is CASSLPETPDTQYF. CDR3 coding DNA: TGTGCCAGCAGTTTACCAGAAACCCCAGATACGCAGTATTTT.